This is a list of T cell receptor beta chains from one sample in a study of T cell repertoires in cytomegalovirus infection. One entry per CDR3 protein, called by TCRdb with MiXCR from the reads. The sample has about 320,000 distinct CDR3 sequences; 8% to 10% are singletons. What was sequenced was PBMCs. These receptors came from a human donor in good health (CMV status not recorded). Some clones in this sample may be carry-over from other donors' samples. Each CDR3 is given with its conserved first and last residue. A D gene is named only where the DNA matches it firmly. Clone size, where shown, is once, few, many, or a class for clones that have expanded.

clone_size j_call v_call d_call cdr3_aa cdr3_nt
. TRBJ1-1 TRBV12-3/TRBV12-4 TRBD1 CASRVQGMNTEAFF TGTGCCAGCAGAGTACAGGGGATGAACACTGAAGCTTTCTTT
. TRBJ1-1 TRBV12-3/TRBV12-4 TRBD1 CASSSSNRGGTEAFF TGTGCCAGCAGTTCCTCCAACAGGGGCGGAACTGAAGCTTTCTTT
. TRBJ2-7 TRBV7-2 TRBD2 CASSLDLAGVLRYEQYF TGTGCCAGCAGCTTAGATCTAGCGGGAGTCCTCCGCTACGAGCAGTACTTC
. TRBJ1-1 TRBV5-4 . CASSLAWTPNTEAFF TGTGCCAGCAGCTTGGCCTGGACACCGAACACTGAAGCTTTCTTT
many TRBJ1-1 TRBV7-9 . CASSYPTLGTEAFF TGTGCCAGCAGCTACCCTACCCTTGGCACTGAAGCTTTCTTT
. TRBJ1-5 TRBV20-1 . CSAGTVGNQPQHF TGCAGTGCTGGGACGGTTGGGAATCAGCCCCAGCATTTT
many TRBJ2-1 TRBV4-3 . CASSQARAPRFNEQFF TGCGCCAGCAGCCAAGCTAGGGCGCCCAGGTTCAATGAGCAGTTCTTC
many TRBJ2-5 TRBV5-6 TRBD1 CASSMDRGNFETQYF TGTGCCAGCAGCATGGACAGGGGAAATTTTGAGACCCAGTACTTC
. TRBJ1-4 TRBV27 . CASRGIPEKLFF TGTGCCAGCAGGGGTATACCCGAAAAACTGTTTTTT
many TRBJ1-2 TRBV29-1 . CSVDATEGGYTF TGCAGCGTTGACGCGACCGAAGGAGGCTACACCTTC
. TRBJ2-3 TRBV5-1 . CASSLQSVKDTQYF TGCGCCAGCAGCTTGCAGTCAGTGAAAGATACGCAGTATTTT
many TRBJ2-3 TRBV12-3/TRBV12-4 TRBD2 CASRVAGATDTQYF TGTGCCAGCAGAGTAGCGGGGGCCACAGATACGCAGTATTTT
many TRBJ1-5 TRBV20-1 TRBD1 CSATDRGMPRQPQHF TGCAGTGCTACGGACAGGGGGATGCCTCGGCAGCCCCAGCATTTT